This is a list of T cell receptor gamma chains from one sample in a study of Vδ1+ human thymocytes. TCRdb reanalyzed the multiplex PCR reads using CATT. The table records about 27,000 gamma-chain clones, over 15% of them present only once. The specimen sequenced was Vdelta1+ gamma-delta thymocytes from the thymus. The receptor set was obtained from a boy younger than two who had congenital heart surgery. CDR3s include the opening cysteine and the closing phenylalanine or tryptophan. Fields, in order: J gene, V gene, clone size, CDR3 protein, CDR3 DNA. Size values are once, few and many counts, or a class for expanded clones, and some rows have none.

j_gene: TRGJ1/TRGJ2
v_gene: TRGV4
abundance: -
CDR3aa: CATWDGPENYYKKLF
CDR3nt: TGTGCCACCTGGGATGGGCCGGAGAATTATTATAAGAAACTCTTT

j_gene: TRGJ1/TRGJ2
v_gene: TRGV4
abundance: -
CDR3aa: CAPYYKKLF
CDR3nt: TGTGCCCCCTATTATAAGAAACTCTTT

j_gene: TRGJ1/TRGJ2
v_gene: TRGV5
abundance: few
CDR3aa: CATWDRPIDKKLF
CDR3nt: TGTGCCACCTGGGACAGGCCGATTGATAAGAAACTCTTT

j_gene: TRGJ1/TRGJ2
v_gene: TRGV5
abundance: few
CDR3aa: CATWDRRKKLF
CDR3nt: TGTGCCACCTGGGACAGGAGGAAGAAACTCTTT

j_gene: TRGJ1/TRGJ2
v_gene: TRGV3
abundance: few
CDR3aa: CATWDRLYKKLF
CDR3nt: TGTGCCACCTGGGACAGGCTATATAAGAAACTCTTT

j_gene: TRGJP1
v_gene: TRGV8
abundance: few
CDR3aa: CATWDRGSWFKIF
CDR3nt: TGTGCCACCTGGGATCGTGGTTCTTGGTTCAAGATATTT

j_gene: TRGJ1/TRGJ2
v_gene: TRGV9
abundance: -
CDR3aa: CALWEPWGYYKKLF
CDR3nt: TGTGCCTTGTGGGAGCCCTGGGGTTATTATAAGAAACTCTTT

j_gene: TRGJ1/TRGJ2
v_gene: TRGV5
abundance: -
CDR3aa: CATWDRPIHYYKKLF
CDR3nt: TGTGCCACCTGGGACAGGCCGATTCATTATTATAAGAAACTCTTT

j_gene: TRGJ1/TRGJ2
v_gene: TRGV3
abundance: -
CDR3aa: CATWDANMRYYKKLF
CDR3nt: TGTGCCACCTGGGACGCGAACATGAGGTATTATAAGAAACTCTTT

j_gene: TRGJ1/TRGJ2
v_gene: TRGV5
abundance: few
CDR3aa: CATWDFREWEKLF
CDR3nt: TGTGCCACCTGGGATTTTCGGGAATGGGAGAAACTCTTT

j_gene: TRGJP2
v_gene: TRGV4
abundance: few
CDR3aa: CATWDGLWDSSDWIKTF
CDR3nt: TGTGCCACCTGGGATGGGCTGTGGGATAGTAGTGATTGGATCAAGACGTTT

j_gene: TRGJ1/TRGJ2
v_gene: TRGV9
abundance: -
CDR3aa: CALWEPLKKLF
CDR3nt: TGTGCCTTGTGGGAGCCCCTTAAGAAACTCTTT

j_gene: TRGJ1/TRGJ2
v_gene: TRGV4
abundance: few
CDR3aa: CATWDIEKLF
CDR3nt: TGTGCCACCTGGGATATTGAGAAACTCTTT

j_gene: TRGJ1/TRGJ2
v_gene: TRGV9
abundance: -
CDR3aa: CALWESGYKKLF
CDR3nt: TGTGCCTTGTGGGAGTCGGGTTATAAGAAACTCTTT

j_gene: TRGJ1/TRGJ2
v_gene: TRGV5
abundance: few
CDR3aa: CATWDRPRPGRYKKLF
CDR3nt: TGTGCCACCTGGGACAGGCCCCGGCCGGGGAGGTATAAGAAACTCTTT

j_gene: TRGJ1/TRGJ2
v_gene: TRGV2
abundance: -
CDR3aa: CATWRQNKKLF
CDR3nt: TGTGCCACCTGGAGGCAAAATAAGAAACTCTTT

j_gene: TRGJ1/TRGJ2
v_gene: TRGV4
abundance: few
CDR3aa: CATWEAGRKLF
CDR3nt: TGTGCCACCTGGGAAGCCGGGAGGAAACTCTTT

j_gene: TRGJP2
v_gene: TRGV4
abundance: -
CDR3aa: CATWDDLGDWIKTF
CDR3nt: TGTGCCACCTGGGATGATCTTGGTGATTGGATCAAGACGTTT

j_gene: TRGJ1/TRGJ2
v_gene: TRGV8
abundance: medium-sized
CDR3aa: CATWGYYKKLF
CDR3nt: TGTGCCACCTGGGGGTATTATAAGAAACTCTTT

j_gene: TRGJ1/TRGJ2
v_gene: TRGV2
abundance: -
CDR3aa: CATWDGTWGKKLF
CDR3nt: TGTGCCACCTGGGACGGGACTTGGGGTAAGAAACTCTTT

j_gene: TRGJ1/TRGJ2
v_gene: TRGV5
abundance: few
CDR3aa: CATWDRQGKKLF
CDR3nt: TGTGCCACCTGGGACAGGCAAGGGAAGAAACTCTTT

j_gene: TRGJ1/TRGJ2
v_gene: TRGV4
abundance: -
CDR3aa: CATWDGPGCYKKLF
CDR3nt: TGTGCCACCTGGGATGGGCCGGGGTGTTATAAGAAACTCTTT